This is a list of T cell receptor beta chains from one sample in a study of T-cell reconstitution after alpha-beta-depleted transplantation in children. TCRdb redid the calling of the PCR reads with MiXCR, one entry per CDR3 protein. The sample carries under 300,000 distinct CDR3 sequences, around 10% recorded once. The source was peripheral blood, collected 180 days after TCRalphabeta/CD19-depleted stem cell transplant. The receptors were gathered from a male patient between 2 and 15 years old who had a stem cell transplant for chronic granulomatous disease, so the T cells may come from the graft donor. Each CDR3 is given with its conserved first and last residue. The D gene is left open where the match is weak. For some rows the clone size is stated as once, few or many, or as a class when expanded; others skip it.

clone size,J gene,D gene,V gene,CDR3 DNA,CDR3 protein
many,TRBJ2-3,TRBD2,TRBV20-1,TGCAGTGCTAGCGGACTAGCGGGAGCTACGCAGTATTTT,CSASGLAGATQYF
many,TRBJ1-1,NA,TRBV18,TGTGCCAGCTCACCACCAGGCATATTGAACACTGAAGCTTTCTTT,CASSPPGILNTEAFF
many,TRBJ2-5,TRBD2,TRBV7-9,TGTGCCAGCAGCTTAGCGCGGACTAGCGGAAAAGAGACCCAGTACTTC,CASSLARTSGKETQYF
many,TRBJ2-3,TRBD2,TRBV7-6,TGTGCCAGCAGCGTACTTAGCGGGGCGAGCACAGATACGCAGTATTTT,CASSVLSGASTDTQYF
many,TRBJ2-7,TRBD2,TRBV28,TGTGCCAGCAGTGCCTACGGTAGCGGGAGAGCCTACGAGCAGTACTTC,CASSAYGSGRAYEQYF
many,TRBJ2-7,TRBD2,TRBV5-1,TGCGCCAGCAGCTCCGGACTAGCGGATAACTCCTACGAGCAGTACTTC,CASSSGLADNSYEQYF
few,TRBJ1-3,NA,TRBV19,TGTGCCAGTCGATTCGCCAACACCATATATTTT,CASRFANTIYF
many,TRBJ2-7,TRBD2,TRBV20-1,TGCAGTGCTAGAGATGCGGGACTAGCGGGAAGAGAGTACTTC,CSARDAGLAGREYF
NA,TRBJ2-3,TRBD1,TRBV7-9,TGTGCCAGCAGCTCAGCGCAGGGGGCCCTAGCAGATACGCAGTATTTT,CASSSAQGALADTQYF
many,TRBJ2-5,NA,TRBV4-2,TGTGCCAGCAGCCACCAATGGGGTAGCGAGAGACCCCAGTACTTC,CASSHQWGSERPQYF
many,TRBJ2-5,NA,TRBV11-3,TGTGCCAGCAGCTTAGAAAACCAAGAGACCCAGTACTTC,CASSLENQETQYF
many,TRBJ1-5,NA,TRBV12-3/TRBV12-4,TGTGCCAGCAGTTTATCTAATCCGGAGCCCCAGCATTTT,CASSLSNPEPQHF
many,TRBJ1-1,NA,TRBV11-2,TGTGCCAGCAGCCCGACCCGGGGGGATAGCGGAAAGACTGAAGCTTTCTTT,CASSPTRGDSGKTEAFF
many,TRBJ2-1,NA,TRBV7-7,TGTGCCAGCAGCTTAGGCCGGGACATACACAATGAGCAGTTCTTC,CASSLGRDIHNEQFF
many,TRBJ2-1,NA,TRBV20-1,TGCAGTGCTAGAGATCTGTGGGAGCAGTTCTTC,CSARDLWEQFF
NA,TRBJ1-5,TRBD1,TRBV2,TGTGCCAGCAGCAATGACAGGGTTGGCAATCAGCCCCAGCATTTT,CASSNDRVGNQPQHF
many,TRBJ1-5,TRBD1,TRBV5-1,TGCGCCAGCAGCCGTGGGACAGGGGGGTATCAGCCCCAGCATTTT,CASSRGTGGYQPQHF
many,TRBJ2-5,NA,TRBV20-1,TGCAGTGGTGACAACGGGTCTAAGGAGACCCAGTACTTC,CSGDNGSKETQYF
many,TRBJ2-5,NA,TRBV29-1,TGCAGCGTCGGGGTCCCCAAAGAAACCCAGTACTTC,CSVGVPKETQYF
many,TRBJ2-5,NA,TRBV5-1,TGCGCCAGCAGCTTAGCCCTAGGGTTGGAGACCCAGTACTTC,CASSLALGLETQYF
many,TRBJ2-7,NA,TRBV10-3,TGTGCCATCAGTGAGTCGAAGCGGTTGGGCGGGCCCTACTCCTACGAGCAGTACTTC,CAISESKRLGGPYSYEQYF
many,TRBJ2-5,NA,TRBV15,TGTGCCACCAGCGCACGGTTACAAGAGACCCAGTACTTC,CATSARLQETQYF
many,TRBJ1-1,TRBD1,TRBV6-1,TGTGCCAGCAGGCTAACCTTGCAGGGGGCGCAAGCTTTCTTT,CASRLTLQGAQAFF
many,TRBJ1-2,NA,TRBV3-1,TGTGCCAGCAGTCCTACCGACACCGGCGGCTCCTATGGCTACACCTTC,CASSPTDTGGSYGYTF
many,TRBJ2-7,NA,TRBV7-3,TGTGCCAGCAGCTTAAATGGGATCCCATCCTACGAGCAGTACTTC,CASSLNGIPSYEQYF
many,TRBJ2-7,TRBD2,TRBV6-1,TGTGCCAGCAGCTGGGGACTAGCCTACGAGCAGTACTTC,CASSWGLAYEQYF
many,TRBJ1-3,NA,TRBV18,TGTGCCAGCTCACCCTCGGGGGGTGGAAACACCATATATTTT,CASSPSGGGNTIYF
many,TRBJ2-1,TRBD1,TRBV5-8,TGTGCCAGCAGCACAAACAGGGGGAATTACAATGAGCAGTTCTTC,CASSTNRGNYNEQFF
NA,TRBJ2-7,TRBD1,TRBV5-1,TGCGCCAGCAGCTGGGACAGGGGGGCCTACGAGCAGTACTTC,CASSWDRGAYEQYF
NA,TRBJ2-7,NA,TRBV7-2,TGTGCCAGCAGCCCCGGGGGGCCCCTACGGGAGCAGTACTTC,CASSPGGPLREQYF
many,TRBJ2-1,TRBD2,TRBV20-1,TGCAGTGCTAGAGTGCTAGCGGGAGCAAATGAGCAGTTCTTC,CSARVLAGANEQFF
many,TRBJ2-1,TRBD2,TRBV27,TGTGCCAGCAGTTTAATAGCGGGAGCCTACAATGAGCAGTTCTTC,CASSLIAGAYNEQFF
many,TRBJ1-1,TRBD1,TRBV14,TGTGCCAGCAGCCCGACAGGGGGCTCCGCTGAAGCTTTCTTT,CASSPTGGSAEAFF
many,TRBJ2-1,TRBD2,TRBV12-3/TRBV12-4,TGTGCCAGCACCGTAACCGGGACTAACAATGAGCAGTTCTTC,CASTVTGTNNEQFF
many,TRBJ2-1,TRBD2,TRBV12-3/TRBV12-4,TGTGCCAGCAGTGTTAGACTAGCGGAAAGCTCCTACAATGAGCAGTTCTTC,CASSVRLAESSYNEQFF
many,TRBJ2-1,NA,TRBV7-9,TGTGCCAGCAGCTTAGGGCCAGGCCGTGAGCAGTTCTTC,CASSLGPGREQFF
many,TRBJ2-7,NA,TRBV20-1,TGCAGTGCTAGTAGGGTCTACGAGCAGTACTTC,CSASRVYEQYF
few,TRBJ1-6,NA,TRBV7-9,TGTGCCAGCAGCTTAGGTCCAGGTTCACCCCTCCACTTT,CASSLGPGSPLHF